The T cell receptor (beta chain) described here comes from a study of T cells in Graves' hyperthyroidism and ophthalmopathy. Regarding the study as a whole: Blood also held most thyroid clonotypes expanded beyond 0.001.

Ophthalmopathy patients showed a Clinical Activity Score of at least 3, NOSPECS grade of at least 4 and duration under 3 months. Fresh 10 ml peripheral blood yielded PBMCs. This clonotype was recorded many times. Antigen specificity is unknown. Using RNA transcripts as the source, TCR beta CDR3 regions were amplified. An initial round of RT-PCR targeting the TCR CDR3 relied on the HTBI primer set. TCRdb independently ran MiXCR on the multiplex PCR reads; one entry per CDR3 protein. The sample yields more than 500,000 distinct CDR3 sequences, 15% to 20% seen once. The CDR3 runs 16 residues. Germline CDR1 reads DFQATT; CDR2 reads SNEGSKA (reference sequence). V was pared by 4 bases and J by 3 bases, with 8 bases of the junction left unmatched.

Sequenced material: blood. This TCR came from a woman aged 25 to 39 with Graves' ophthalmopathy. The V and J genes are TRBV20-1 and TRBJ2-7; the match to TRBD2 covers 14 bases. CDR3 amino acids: CSATPGLAGVNYEQYF. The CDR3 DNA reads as TGCAGTGCTACCCCGGGACTAGCGGGAGTAAACTACGAGCAGTACTTC.